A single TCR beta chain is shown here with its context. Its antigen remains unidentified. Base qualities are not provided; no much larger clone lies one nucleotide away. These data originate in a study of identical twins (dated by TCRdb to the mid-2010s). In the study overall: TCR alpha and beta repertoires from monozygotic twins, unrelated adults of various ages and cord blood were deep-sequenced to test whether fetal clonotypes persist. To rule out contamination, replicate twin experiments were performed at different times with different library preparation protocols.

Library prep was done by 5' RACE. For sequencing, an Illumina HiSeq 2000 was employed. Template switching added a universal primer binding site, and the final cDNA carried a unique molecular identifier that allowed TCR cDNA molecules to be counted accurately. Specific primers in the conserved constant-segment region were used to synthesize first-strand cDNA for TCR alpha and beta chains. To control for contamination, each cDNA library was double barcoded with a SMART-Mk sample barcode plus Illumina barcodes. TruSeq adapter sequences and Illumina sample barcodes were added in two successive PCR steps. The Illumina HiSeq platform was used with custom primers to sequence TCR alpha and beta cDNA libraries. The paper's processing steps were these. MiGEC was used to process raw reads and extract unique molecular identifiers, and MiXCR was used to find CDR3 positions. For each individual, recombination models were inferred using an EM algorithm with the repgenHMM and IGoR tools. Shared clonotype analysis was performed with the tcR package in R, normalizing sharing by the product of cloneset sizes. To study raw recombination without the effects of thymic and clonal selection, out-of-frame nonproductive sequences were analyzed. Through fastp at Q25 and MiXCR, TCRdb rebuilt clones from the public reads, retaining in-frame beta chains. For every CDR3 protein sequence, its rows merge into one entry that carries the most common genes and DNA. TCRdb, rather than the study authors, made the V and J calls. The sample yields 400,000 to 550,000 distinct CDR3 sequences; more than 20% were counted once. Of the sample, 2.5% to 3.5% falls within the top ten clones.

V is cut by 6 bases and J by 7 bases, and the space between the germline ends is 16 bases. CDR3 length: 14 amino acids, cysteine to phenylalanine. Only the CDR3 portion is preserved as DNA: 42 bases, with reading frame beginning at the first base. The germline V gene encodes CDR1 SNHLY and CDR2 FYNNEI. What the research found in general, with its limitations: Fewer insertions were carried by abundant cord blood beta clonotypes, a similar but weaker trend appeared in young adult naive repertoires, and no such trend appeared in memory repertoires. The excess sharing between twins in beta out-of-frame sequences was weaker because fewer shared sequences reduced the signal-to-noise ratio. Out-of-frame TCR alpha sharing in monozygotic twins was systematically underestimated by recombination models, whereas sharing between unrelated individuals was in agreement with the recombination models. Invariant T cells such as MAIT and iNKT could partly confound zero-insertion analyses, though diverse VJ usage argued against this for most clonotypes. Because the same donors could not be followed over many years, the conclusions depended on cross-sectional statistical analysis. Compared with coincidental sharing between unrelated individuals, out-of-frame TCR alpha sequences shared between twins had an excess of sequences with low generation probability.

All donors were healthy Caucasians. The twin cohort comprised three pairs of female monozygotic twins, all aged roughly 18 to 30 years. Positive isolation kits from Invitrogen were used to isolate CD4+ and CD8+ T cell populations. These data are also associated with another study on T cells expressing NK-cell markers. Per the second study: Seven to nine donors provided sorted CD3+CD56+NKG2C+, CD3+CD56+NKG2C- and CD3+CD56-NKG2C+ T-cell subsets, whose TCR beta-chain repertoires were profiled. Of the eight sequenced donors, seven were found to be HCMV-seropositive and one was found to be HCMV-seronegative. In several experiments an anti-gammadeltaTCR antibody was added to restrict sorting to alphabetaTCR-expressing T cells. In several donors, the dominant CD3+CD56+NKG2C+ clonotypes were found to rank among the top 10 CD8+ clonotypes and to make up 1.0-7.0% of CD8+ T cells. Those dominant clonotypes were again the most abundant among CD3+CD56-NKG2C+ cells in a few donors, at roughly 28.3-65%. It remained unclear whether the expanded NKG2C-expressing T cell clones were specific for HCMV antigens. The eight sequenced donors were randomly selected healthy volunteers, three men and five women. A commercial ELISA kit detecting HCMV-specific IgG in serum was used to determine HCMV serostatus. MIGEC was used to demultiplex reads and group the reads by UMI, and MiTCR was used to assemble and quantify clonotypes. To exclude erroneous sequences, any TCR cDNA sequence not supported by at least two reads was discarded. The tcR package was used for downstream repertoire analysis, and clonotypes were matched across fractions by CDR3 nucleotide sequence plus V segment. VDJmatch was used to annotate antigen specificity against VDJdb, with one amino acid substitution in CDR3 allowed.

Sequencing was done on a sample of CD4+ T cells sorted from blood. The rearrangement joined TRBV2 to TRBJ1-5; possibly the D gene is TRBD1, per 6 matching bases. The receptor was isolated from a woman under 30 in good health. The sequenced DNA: TGTGCCAGCAGATATTCTACAGGGTACCAGCCCCAGCATTTT. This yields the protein CASRYSTGYQPQHF.